This T cell receptor (beta chain) comes out of a study of CD8+CD57+ T cells in acquired aplastic anemia. About the research overall: DNA recovered from sorted CD4+ and CD8+ cells had a mean of about 3 ug. Study-level findings and limits: CD8+ Simpson's diversity in patients was not significantly different from that in controls. It was found that some 30 CD8+ CDR3 sequences were shared between patients and controls.

By flow cytometry, patients selected for sequencing had shown an expansion of CD8+CD57+ cells. Therapy had not been given to patients before blood sampling. Template material for TCR beta VDJ and CDR3 profiling consisted of genomic DNA. From the reads, TCRdb called clonotypes with MiXCR, one entry per CDR3 protein. The sample has roughly 250,000 distinct CDR3 sequences, 70% to 85% seen once. As to this clonotype: Its cognate antigen is unknown. This CDR3 is missing its conserved last phenylalanine or tryptophan, likely due to a read error. Because the CDR3's place on the DNA is in doubt, the DNA is left out and the CDR3 is given as listed by TCRdb.

13 amino acids form the CDR3, both terminal residues included. The germline V gene has CDR1 SGHVS and CDR2 FQNEAQ. The clonotype originates from a human donor with aplastic anemia. The chain has TRBV7-8 and TRBJ2-7; TRBD1 is taken as the D call from the table, unchecked against the DNA. Sequenced material: sorted CD4+, CD8+, or CD8+CD57+ T cells (not recorded which) from PBMCs. This chain's CDR3 is CASSLTGADDTHY.